Shown below are 9 T cell receptor beta chains from a single sample sequenced in a study of OX40 agonist ivuxolimab in advanced cancers. Assay used: immunoSEQ multiplex PCR; TCRdb lists only in-frame clones, some missing. Altogether 25,000 to 35,000 clones are present, 74% being singletons, with the ten largest covering around 12%. Sample: CD4+ or CD8+ T cells sorted from blood, taken in a trial of the OX40 agonist ivuxolimab. These receptors all come from an adult with an advanced solid tumor such as melanoma, head and neck, liver or kidney cancer.

As regards this clone: The junction differs from germline at one of its ends, possibly a read error. The chain couples TRBV5-4 to TRBJ1-2, with D unclear. Germline CDR1 is SGHNT and CDR2 is YYREEE (reference sequence). The CDR3 totals 16 residues. CDR3: CASSPTLNIGIHGYTF. The CDR3 nucleotides read TGCGCCAGCAGCCCCACACTCAATATCGGGATTCATGGCTACACCTTC.

V is TRBV10-3 and J is TRBJ1-1; the D gene is possibly TRBD1 (5 bases). Per the germline V gene, CDR1 is ENHRY and CDR2 is SYGVKD. The CDR3 is made up of 15 amino acids. Deletions cut 6 bases from V and 0 bases from J, with 14 bases between. The CDR3 spells CAISEETAMNTEAFF. The CDR3 DNA reads TGTGCCATCAGCGAGGAGACAGCAATGAACACTGAAGCTTTCTTT.

This clone was observed once. The genes are TRBV27 and TRBJ2-6; D is undetermined. Germline loops: CDR1 MNHEY, CDR2 SMNVEV (reference sequence). The CDR3 consists of 15 residues. V lost 4 bases and J lost 5, with 12 bases in between. The CDR3 loop is CASSWLQSRANVLTF. The CDR3 region has the DNA TGTGCCAGCAGTTGGCTACAAAGTCGGGCCAACGTCCTGACTTTC.

The V and J genes are TRBV7-9 and TRBJ1-2; possibly TRBD1 for D (5 bases). The V and J ends lost 7 bases and 6 bases respectively, with 15 bases between them. This CDR3 region has 13 residues. Germline CDR1 reads SEHNR; CDR2 reads FQNEAQ (reference sequence). CDR3 protein: CASTPGVKDGYTF. The CDR3 DNA is TGTGCCAGCACCCCGGGGGTTAAGGATGGCTACACCTTC.

The rearrangement uses TRBV6-1 and TRBJ2-5, with 10 bases fitting TRBD2. The CDR3 has 18 residues. Germline CDR1 and CDR2: MNHNS and SASEGT. V was clipped by 3 bases and J by 7 bases; unmatched bases: 17. CDR3 loop: CASSDVSSSGGPFRTQYF. DNA of the CDR3: TGTGCCAGCAGTGATGTCTCCTCTAGCGGGGGCCCCTTTAGGACCCAGTACTTC.

The chain uses TRBV18 and TRBJ2-2; D remains unclear. Trimming shortened V by 0 bases and J by 5 bases, and 10 bases separated the two germline ends. The CDR3 is 15 amino acids. Germline V gene lookup returns CDR1 KGHSH and CDR2 LQKENI. The CDR3 sequence is CASSPPEQSTGELFF. The CDR3, as DNA: TGTGCCAGCTCACCACCCGAGCAGTCTACCGGGGAGCTGTTTTTT. The full variable domain, rest sourced from reference TRBV18 and TRBJ2-2, is NAGVMQNPRHLVRRRGQEARLRCSPMKGHSHVYWYRQLPEEGLKFMVYLQKENIIDESGMPKERFSAEFPKEGPSILRIQQVVRGDSAAYFCASSPPEQSTGELFFGEGSRLTVL.

The CDR3 nucleotides read TGTGCCAGCAGCTCCGGGACAGGGAGACAAGAGACCCAGTACTTC. This translates into CASSSGTGRQETQYF. The genes are TRBV7-7 and TRBJ2-5; 9 bases are a match to TRBD1. Per germline, CDR1 SSHAT and CDR2 FNYEAQ (reference sequence). J gave up 2 bases and V 4 bases, and 5 bases lay outside the gene matches. This CDR3 comprises 15 residues.

The V and J genes are TRBV14 and TRBJ2-2; 7 nucleotides match TRBD1. Looked up from germline, CDR1 is SGHDN and CDR2 is FVKESK. This CDR3 is built from 13 residues. V lost 4 bases and J lost 6; bases outside the gene matches: 2. CDR3 in amino acids: CASSLTGAGELFF. CDR3 bases: TGTGCCAGCAGCCTTACAGGGGCCGGGGAGCTGTTTTTT.

V is TRBV9 and J is TRBJ1-2; D is ambiguous. V shed 3 bases and J shed 6 bases, with 15 bases lying between them. This CDR3 has 14 residues. Germline values: CDR1 SGDLS, CDR2 YYNGEE. CDR3 DNA sequence: TGTGCCAGCAGCGCTAGGGTGGGGTTGGATGGCTACACCTTC. Its translation: CASSARVGLDGYTF.